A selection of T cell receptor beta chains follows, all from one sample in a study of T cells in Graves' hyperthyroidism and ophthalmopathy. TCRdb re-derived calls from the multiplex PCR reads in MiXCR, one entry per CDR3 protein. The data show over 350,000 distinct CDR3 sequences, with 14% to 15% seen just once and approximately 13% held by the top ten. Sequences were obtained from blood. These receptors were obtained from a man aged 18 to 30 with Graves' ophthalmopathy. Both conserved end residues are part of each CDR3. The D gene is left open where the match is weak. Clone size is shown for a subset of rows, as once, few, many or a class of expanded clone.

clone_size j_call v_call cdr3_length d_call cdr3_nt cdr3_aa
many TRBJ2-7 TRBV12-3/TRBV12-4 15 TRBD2 TGTGCCAGCAGTCCTCCTAGCGGGAGGGGTTACGAGCAGTACTTC CASSPPSGRGYEQYF
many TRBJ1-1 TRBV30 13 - TGTGCCTGGAGTGTGGGCCAGCTCACTGAAGCTTTCTTT CAWSVGQLTEAFF
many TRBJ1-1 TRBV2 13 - TGTGCCAGCAGGTCCCCTAGGAACACTGAAGCTTTCTTT CASRSPRNTEAFF
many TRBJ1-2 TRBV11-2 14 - TGTGCCAGCAGCTTAGAGAGTGCTAACTATGGCTACACCTTC CASSLESANYGYTF
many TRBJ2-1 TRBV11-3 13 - TGTGCCAGCAGCTGGACAGAAAACAATGAGCAGTTCTTC CASSWTENNEQFF
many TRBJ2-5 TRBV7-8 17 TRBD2 TGTGCCAGCAGCTCACTTGCCGAGAGCGGGACTCAAGAGACCCAGTACTTC CASSSLAESGTQETQYF
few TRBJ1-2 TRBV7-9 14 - TGTGCCAGCAGCTTAGCAGGCGGGAAGGATGGCTACACCTTC CASSLAGGKDGYTF
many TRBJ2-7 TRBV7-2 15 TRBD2 TGTGCCAGCAGCTTGACTAGCGGTCGCCTATACGAGCAGTACTTC CASSLTSGRLYEQYF
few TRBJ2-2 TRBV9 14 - TGTGCCAGCAGCGGATGGGACGGCTCCGGGGAGCTGTTTTTT CASSGWDGSGELFF
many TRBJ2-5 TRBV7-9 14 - TGTGCCAGCAGCCCCATCCCCCGCCAAGAGACCCAGTACTTC CASSPIPRQETQYF
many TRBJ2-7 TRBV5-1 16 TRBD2 TGCGCCAGCAGCTTGTGGGGGAGGGCTAGCGTGGACGAGCAGTACTTC CASSLWGRASVDEQYF
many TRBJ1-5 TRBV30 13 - TGTGCCTGGAGTATGGGGCAGGGTCAGCCCCAGCATTTT CAWSMGQGQPQHF
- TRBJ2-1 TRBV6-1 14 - TGTGCCAGCAGTGTGAGACCCTCGGGTAATGAGCAGTTCTTC CASSVRPSGNEQFF
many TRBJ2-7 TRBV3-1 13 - TGTGCCAGCACGCCCGGGGGTTCCTACGAGCAGTACTTC CASTPGGSYEQYF
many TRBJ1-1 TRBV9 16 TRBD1 TGTGCCAGCAGCGCGACAGGGGGCTTCTCCGCGGCTGAAGCTTTCTTT CASSATGGFSAAEAFF
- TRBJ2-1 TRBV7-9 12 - TGTGCCAGCAGCACACGATACAATGGGCAGTTCTTC CASSTRYNGQFF
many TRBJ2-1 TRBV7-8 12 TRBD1 TGTGCCAGCAGCTTTACAGGGGGTGAACAGTTCTTC CASSFTGGEQFF
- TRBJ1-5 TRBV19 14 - TGTGCCAGTATCGCAGGACGTGGCAATCAGCCCCAGCATTTT CASIAGRGNQPQHF
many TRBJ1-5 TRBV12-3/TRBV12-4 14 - TGTGCCAGCAGCACAGGGTCTTGGGGTCAGCCCCAGCATTTT CASSTGSWGQPQHF
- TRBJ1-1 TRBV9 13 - TGTGCCAGCAGCGTAGGGGCCCGGACCGAAGCTTTCTTT CASSVGARTEAFF
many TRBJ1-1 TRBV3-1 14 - TGTGCCAGCAGCCAGCAGGGTAGCATTACTGAAGCTTTCTTT CASSQQGSITEAFF
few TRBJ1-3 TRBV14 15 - TGTGCCAGCAGTCCTACAGCTCTCTCTGGAAACACCATATATTTT CASSPTALSGNTIYF
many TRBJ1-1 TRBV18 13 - TGTGCCAGCTCACCACCTACGGGGTCTGAAGCTTTCTTT CASSPPTGSEAFF
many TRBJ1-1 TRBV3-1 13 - TGTGCCAGCAGCCAGAGGGAGAACACTGAAGCTTTCTTT CASSQRENTEAFF
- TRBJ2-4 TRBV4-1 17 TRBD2 TGCGCCAGCAGCCAAGAAGTGACTAGCGGTTCCAAAAACATTCAGTACTTC CASSQEVTSGSKNIQYF
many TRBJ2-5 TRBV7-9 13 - TGTGCCAGCAGCTTAGTCGACGCAGAGACCCAGTACTTC CASSLVDAETQYF
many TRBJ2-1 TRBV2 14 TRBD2 TGTGCCAGCAGGGGTCTAGCGGATTACAATGAGCAGTTCTTC CASRGLADYNEQFF
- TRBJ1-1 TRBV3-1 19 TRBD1 TGTGCCAGCAGCCAAAAGGGCTCCGGGACAGGGGCTTTGGACACTGAAGCTTTCTTT CASSQKGSGTGALDTEAFF
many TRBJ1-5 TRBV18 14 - TGTGCCAGCTCACCTTCGCAGGGCGGTCAGCCCCAGCATTTT CASSPSQGGQPQHF
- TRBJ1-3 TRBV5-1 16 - TGCGCCAGCAGCTCCGGGACGGCGAGCTCTGGAAACACCATATATTTT CASSSGTASSGNTIYF
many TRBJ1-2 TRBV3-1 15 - TGTGCCAGCAGCCAAGGGCAGACTGCATTCTATGGCTACACCTTC CASSQGQTAFYGYTF
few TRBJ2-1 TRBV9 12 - TGTGCCAGCTCGGAAGGCTACAATGAGCAGTTCTTC CASSEGYNEQFF
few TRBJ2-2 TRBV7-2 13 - TGTGCCAACCGAGAGGGGAACACCGGGGAGCTGTTTTTT CANREGNTGELFF
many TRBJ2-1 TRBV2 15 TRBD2 TGTGCCAGCAGTTCCACTAGCGGGTTTGTAAATGAGCAGTTCTTC CASSSTSGFVNEQFF
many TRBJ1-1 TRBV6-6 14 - TGTGCCAGCAGTTACCTCCATATGAACACTGAAGCTTTCTTT CASSYLHMNTEAFF
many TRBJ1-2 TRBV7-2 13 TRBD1 TGTGCCAGCGGGACAGAAGCGGGCTATGGCTACACCTTC CASGTEAGYGYTF
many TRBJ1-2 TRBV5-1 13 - TGCGCCAGCAGCTATCAGGGTTTTGAGGGCTACACCTTC CASSYQGFEGYTF
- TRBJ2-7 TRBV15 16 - TGTGCCACCAGCAGAGATTACGGCGAGAGGGAATACGAGCAGTACTTC CATSRDYGEREYEQYF
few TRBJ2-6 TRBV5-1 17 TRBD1 TGCGCCAGCAGCCCGGGACAGGAGGCGAGTGGGGCCAACGTCCTGACTTTC CASSPGQEASGANVLTF
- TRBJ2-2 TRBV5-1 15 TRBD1 TGCGCCAGCAGCCAACTGGGACAGCCCACCGGGGAGCTGTTTTTT CASSQLGQPTGELFF
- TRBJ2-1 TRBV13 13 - TGTGCCAGCAGCCCCCCCTTGTATAGAGAGCAGTTCTTC CASSPPLYREQFF
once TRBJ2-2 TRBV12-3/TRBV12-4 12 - TGTGCCAGCACGGGCGGAGCCGGGGAGCTGTTTTTT CASTGGAGELFF
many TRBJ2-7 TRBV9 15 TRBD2 TGTGCCAGCAGCGCTAGCGGGGGTGAATTCGGCGAGCAGTACTTC CASSASGGEFGEQYF
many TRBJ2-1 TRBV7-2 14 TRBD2 TGTGCCAGCAGCCCCGGGACTACCTACAATGAGCAGTTCTTC CASSPGTTYNEQFF
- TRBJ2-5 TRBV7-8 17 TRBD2 TGTGCCAGCAGCTTAGTTCTGGCGGGGGGCGGAGAAGAGACCCAGTACTTC CASSLVLAGGGEETQYF
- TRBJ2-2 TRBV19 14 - TGTGCCAGTAGTAGGCGGGGCGCAACCGGGGAGCTGTTTTTT CASSRRGATGELFF